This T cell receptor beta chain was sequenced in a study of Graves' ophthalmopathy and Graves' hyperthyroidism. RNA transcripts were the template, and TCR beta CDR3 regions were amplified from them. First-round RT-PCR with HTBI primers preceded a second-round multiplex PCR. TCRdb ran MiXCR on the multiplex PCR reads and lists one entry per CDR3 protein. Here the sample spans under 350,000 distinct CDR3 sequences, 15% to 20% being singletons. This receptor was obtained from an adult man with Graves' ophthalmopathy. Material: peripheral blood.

DNA of the CDR3: TGTGCCAGCAGTGAGGGGGCCCACAGGGGGCGGAACACTGAAGCTTTCTTT. Translating it yields CASSEGAHRGRNTEAFF. The genes are TRBV6-1 and TRBJ1-1; 9 nucleotides match TRBD1. Germline-derived CDR1 and CDR2 are MNHNS and SASEGT. This CDR3 region has 17 residues. With V trimmed by 3 bases and J by 1 base, 9 bases remained unmatched.